One TCR beta chain is described in this entry. This record comes from a study of blood T cell repertoires in COVID-19. Study context: Acute and convalescent COVID-19 specimens originated in the United States, Italy and Spain. Sources were T cells, B-cell-depleted T cells, or PBMCs; the material itself was cDNA or gDNA.

Trimming took 8 bases from V and 5 from J, leaving 6 bases between them. The CDR3 runs 10 residues. CDR1 and CDR2 from the germline V gene are ENHRY and SYGVKD. In the authors' workflow: Reference gene primer amplification gave nucleated cell count estimates. Profiled with immunoSEQ multiplex PCR; TCRdb holds only in-frame clones, not every one. That table gives V, J and clone size, and the DNA gave D and trimming. The sample contains about 180,000 clones, 80% of which appear only once. The genes are TRBV10-3 and TRBJ2-5; no reliable D call. This clonotype was sampled from a man aged 70-80 years with active or convalescent COVID-19. Sequencing used peripheral blood. The CDR3: CAIAGETQYF. In DNA, the CDR3 is TGTGCCATCGCCGGGGAGACCCAGTACTTC.